Sequencing of this T cell receptor (beta chain) was carried out in a study of beta chain features in type 1 diabetes (dated by TCRdb to 2016 to 2019). Regarding the complete study: Mean age, gender distribution, total cell number and subset yield did not differ between patients and healthy donors. A total of some 100,000,000 sorted cells were examined across all samples, and the number of cells per subset was strongly correlated with RNA yield. The study compared the TCRB repertoires of sorted circulating CD4+ T cell subsets in recently diagnosed type 1 diabetes patients with those in matched healthy donors. Regulatory and stem cell-like memory subsets were obtained from only 8 patients and about eight healthy donors, while naive and central memory subsets were obtained from all 30 or so donors.

Each donor gave one peripheral blood draw, around 100 mL on average, collected into heparinised tubes. Naive, central memory, regulatory and stem cell-like memory CD4+ T cells were sorted on a BD FACSAria II using a panel including CD45RO, CCR7, CD25, CD127, CD95 and CD27. All sorted populations exceeded 98% purity. PBMCs were isolated right away by Lymphoprep density gradient centrifugation and were stained directly, without culture. So that batch effects would be minimized, each experiment stained and sorted samples in pairs, pairing one healthy donor with one patient. From a lookup of the germline V gene, CDR1 and CDR2 are KGHSH and LQKENI. Inclusive of the bounding cysteine and phenylalanine, the CDR3 is 16 residues long. The sequence is cut down to CDR3 DNA, 48 bases in frame from base 1. V and J are trimmed by 6 bases and 4 bases, and the gene matches miss 11 bases of the junction. In the case of this clone: There is no known antigen for this receptor. Base qualities were left out, and no much larger clone turns up one base away.

The paper as a whole reports these results and caveats: PCR might favor shorter templates, but patient and control samples were amplified and corrected together, so any skew would affect both groups equally. Patients with type 1 diabetes made fewer insertions and deleted more nucleotides at VDJ recombination sites, implying thymic rearrangement abnormalities. Naive, central memory and regulatory TCRB repertoires appeared more similar among patients than among healthy donors. Because the HLA sub-analyses included only small numbers of individuals, any influence of HLA type on TCRB rearrangement was left unresolved. In all four CD4+ subsets, TCRB CDR3 length was moderately but significantly shorter in type 1 diabetes patients. Because cDNA was sequenced instead of genomic DNA, highly expressing activated cells could be over-represented, though the groups showed no difference in activation or CD3 levels.

The entire isolated RNA was reverse transcribed using the High Capacity cDNA Reverse Transcription Kit, and thus expressed TCRB transcripts were sequenced. Deep immunoSEQ sequencing was applied to naive, central memory and regulatory T cell samples, giving an average of roughly 3.5 million total reads per sample. Sorted cells were lysed in RLT buffer and RNA was extracted with DNase-treated RNeasy Micro or Mini kits, depending on cell number. To prevent cross-contamination, every cell subset was processed on its own, while patient and healthy donor samples were processed together. The immunoSEQ multiplex PCR was used to amplify TCRB sequences from cDNA, generating 87-bp fragments that spanned the CDR3 region. Sequencing of the amplicons was done on the Illumina HiSeq platform. Under the source paper's analysis protocol: PCR bias was corrected computationally using synthetic template baselines, and reads within Hamming distance 2 were collapsed, with unmergeable singletons discarded. Reads were aligned to IMGT to assign V, D and J genes, CDR3 length, and insertions or deletions at six rearrangement sites. Within each subset, clonotype counts were normalized to sorted cell number, after which true diversity and Gini coefficients were computed with the tcR R package. The overlap coefficient, calculated on TCRB nucleotide sequences, was used to measure repertoire sharing. TCRdb holds this immuneACCESS table with in-frame rearrangements only. Some clones are missing; in checked studies, unresolved V genes explain under half, and the rest has no known cause. V, J and clone size reflect that table, while D and trimming were determined from the DNA. The sample has about 320,000 clones on record, 13% to 15% of them singletons. The top ten clones comprise roughly 7% of the sample.

Sample: central memory CD4+ T cells from blood. The V gene is TRBV18 and the J gene is TRBJ1-3; TRBD1 agrees with 8 junctional bases. This clonotype was obtained from a man aged 25-45 years in good health. DNA sequence: TGTGCCAGCTCCAACAGGGACAGGACCCGCGGAAACACCATATATTTT. It encodes CASSNRDRTRGNTIYF. With the rest looked up from the reference TRBV18 and TRBJ1-3 genes rather than sequenced, the full variable domain is NAGVMQNPRHLVRRRGQEARLRCSPMKGHSHVYWYRQLPEEGLKFMVYLQKENIIDESGMPKERFSAEFPKEGPSILRIQQVVRGDSAAYFCASSNRDRTRGNTIYFGEGSWLTVV.